The 11 T cell receptor beta chains listed next were all sequenced from one sample in a study of CD8+ T cells in alopecia areata (dated by TCRdb to the late 2010s). According to the study, the label for this sample's treatment or condition signals: oral pan-JAK inhibitor, 5-10 mg twice daily. Library preparation was by the immunoSEQ multiplex PCR assay. RNA was extracted from all samples and reverse transcribed into cDNA, which served as template for TCR sequencing. TCRdb's version of the immuneACCESS table is confined to in-frame rearrangements and falls short of the full clone set. An unresolved V gene accounts for under half of the shortfall where checked; the remainder is of unknown origin. The sample has some 180,000 clones on record, about half of them singletons. The ten largest clones represent 10% of the sample. This specimen was CD8+ T cells sorted from blood, taken around week 53, from a patient treated with tofacitinib. These TCRs come from a human donor with alopecia areata.

The genes are TRBV10-3 and TRBJ1-2; D ambiguous. CDR1 and CDR2 (germline): ENHRY, SYGVKD. The V end lost 3 bases, the J end lost 8 bases, and 10 bases lay between the germline ends. The CDR3 has 12 amino acids. The CDR3 region is CAISDLEAGYTF. The CDR3 coding sequence is TGTGCCATCAGTGACCTCGAGGCGGGCTACACCTTC.

This clone was seen only a few times. The chain has TRBV7-2 and TRBJ2-3; 15 nucleotides line up with TRBD2. Per the germline V gene, CDR1 is SGHTA and CDR2 is FQGNSA. The trim removed 0 bases at V and 3 bases at J, leaving 1 base unmatched. This CDR3 is 17 amino acids long. The CDR3, as DNA: TGTGCCAGCAGCTTAGCGGGACTAGCGGGGGGTACAGATACGCAGTATTTT. It yields the protein CASSLAGLAGGTDTQYF.

The gene calls are TRBV4-2 and TRBJ2-2, with 7 bases fitting TRBD2. CDR1 is LGHNA and CDR2 is YNFKEQ in the germline V gene. V shed 0 bases, J shed 3 bases, and the junction held 4 bases outside the gene matches. This CDR3 comprises 16 residues. In nucleotides, the CDR3 is TGTGCCAGCAGCCAAGAAGCCAGCGGGGACACCGGGGAGCTGTTTTTT. It codes for CASSQEASGDTGELFF.

This clone was seen only a few times. V gene TRBV5-1 combines with J gene TRBJ2-1; D is uncertain. CDR1 is SGHRS and CDR2 is YFSETQ in the germline V gene. The CDR3 is 13 amino acids. V lost 2 bases, J lost 4 bases, and 7 bases lay in between. Here the CDR3 DNA reads TGCGCCAGCAGCTTTGAGAGGTACAATGAGCAGTTCTTC. It yields the protein CASSFERYNEQFF.

The rearrangement joins TRBV5-1 to TRBJ2-1, with D uncertain. There are 15 residues in the CDR3. Per the germline V gene, CDR1 is SGHRS and CDR2 is YFSETQ. The V and J ends lost 2 bases and 1 base respectively, with 10 bases between them. The CDR3 is CASSFLSGSYNEQFF. DNA of the CDR3: TGCGCCAGCAGCTTTCTATCCGGGTCCTACAATGAGCAGTTCTTC.

CDR3 sequence reads: CASSLEDPSYNEQFF. The CDR3 nucleotides are TGCGCCAGCAGCTTGGAGGACCCATCCTACAATGAGCAGTTCTTC. The chain employs TRBV5-1 and TRBJ2-1; D ambiguous. Germline CDR1 is SGHRS and CDR2 is YFSETQ. The CDR3 has 15 amino acids. V shed 0 bases and J shed 1 base, with 8 bases lying between them.

This clone came up a few times. The chain is built from TRBV30 and TRBJ1-2; a possible D gene is TRBD1 (6 bases). The CDR3 has 13 amino acids. Germline CDR1 and CDR2: GTSNPN and SVGIG (reference sequence). The germline V and J ends were trimmed by 2 bases and 2 bases, with 9 bases remaining between them. The CDR3 nucleotides read TGTGCCTGGAGTCTCAGGGGCAACTATGGCTACACCTTC. It codes for CAWSLRGNYGYTF.

The chain joins TRBV25-1 to TRBJ1-1; D gene uncertain. Trimming took 6 bases from V and 1 from J, leaving 12 bases between them. CDR1 is MGHDK and CDR2 is SYGVNS in the germline V gene. The CDR3 contains 14 residues. CDR3 in DNA: TGTGCCAGCAGCCCTTCATGGGGGAACACTGAAGCTTTCTTT. Protein: CASSPSWGNTEAFF.

This rearrangement joins TRBV2 to TRBJ2-1; a possible D gene is TRBD2 (5 bases). The germline V gene encodes CDR1 SNHLY and CDR2 FYNNEI. This CDR3 spans 11 amino acids. V was shortened by 5 bases and J by 9 bases, with 8 bases between the two germline ends. CDR3 nucleotides: TGTGCCAGCAGTCGTACTAGTGAGCAGTTCTTC. Translating gives CASSRTSEQFF.

This clone has just a few counts. CDR3 nucleotides: TGTGCCAGCAGCTATAGCGGGGACAATGAGCAGTTCTTC. Amino acids: CASSYSGDNEQFF. The V and J genes are TRBV7-9 and TRBJ2-1, with 8 bases lining up with TRBD2. This CDR3 region has 13 residues. CDR1 and CDR2 (germline): SEHNR, FQNEAQ (reference sequence). V was pared by 4 bases and J by 5 bases, with 1 base of the junction left unmatched.

The J gene is TRBJ2-7, the V gene TRBV30, with TRBD2 matching 10 bases. J lost 2 bases, V lost 2 bases, and 3 bases had no gene match. This CDR3 is 14 amino acids long. CDR1 and CDR2 from the germline V gene are GTSNPN and SVGIG (reference sequence). The CDR3 sequence is CAWSLLAGAYEQYF. CDR3 nucleotide sequence: TGTGCCTGGAGTCTTCTAGCGGGGGCCTACGAGCAGTACTTC. The full variable domain, rest sourced from reference TRBV30 and TRBJ2-7, is SQTIHQWPATLVQPVGSPLSLECTVEGTSNPNLYWYRQAAGRGLQLLFYSVGIGQISSEVPQNLSASRPQDRQFILSSKKLLLSDSGFYLCAWSLLAGAYEQYFGPGTRLTVT.